These 24 T cell receptor beta chains share one sample of origin, sequenced in a study of sequential checkpoint blockade in melanoma. Treatment noted: randomized to nivolumab then ipilimumab (arm A) or the reverse (arm B). Profiled with immunoSEQ multiplex PCR; TCRdb holds only in-frame clones, not every one. Counted here are 17,000 or so clones, 70% occurring once; the ten biggest clones make up about an eighth. The specimen comprised CD8+ T cells sorted from blood (inferred from file names), sampled from a patient given nivolumab and ipilimumab in sequence. These receptors were collected from a human donor with melanoma.

This chain joins TRBV5-1 and TRBJ1-5; D unresolved. This CDR3 is 14 amino acids long. Germline CDR1 reads SGHRS; CDR2 reads YFSETQ. V was shortened by 2 bases and J by 1 base, with 7 bases between the two germline ends. The CDR3 region has the DNA TGCGCCAGCAGCTTCGTAGCCAGCAATCAGCCCCAGCATTTT. Translating gives CASSFVASNQPQHF. Full variable domain (missing parts from reference TRBV5-1 and TRBJ1-5): KAGVTQTPRYLIKTRGQQVTLSCSPISGHRSVSWYQQTPGQGLQFLFEYFSETQRNKGNFPGRFSGRQFSNSRSEMNVSTLELGDSALYLCASSFVASNQPQHFGDGTRLSIL.

The chain employs TRBV4-3 and TRBJ2-7, with TRBD1 matching 8 bases. V gave up 3 bases and J gave up 0 bases; unmatched junction bases: 7. Germline CDR1 and CDR2: LGHNA and YSLEER. The CDR3 spans 16 residues. CDR3 nucleotide sequence: TGCGCCAGCAGCCATTCCGGGACAGGAGGCTCCTACGAGCAGTACTTC. Translation: CASSHSGTGGSYEQYF.

As DNA, the CDR3 is TGTGCCAGCAGCGCACTAGTTTCTTACAATGAGCAGTTCTTC. Its translation is CASSALVSYNEQFF. This chain connects TRBV7-6 to TRBJ2-1; D is perhaps TRBD2 (5 bases). Germline loops: CDR1 SGHVS, CDR2 FNYEAQ. The CDR3 covers 14 residues. V lost 5 bases to trimming and J lost 4 bases, with 12 bases between them.

The V and J genes are TRBV4-1 and TRBJ1-1; TRBD1 might be the D (5 bases). With 3 bases removed from V and 1 base from J, the gap between germline ends came to 9 bases. Germline values: CDR1 MGHRA, CDR2 YSYEKL. There are 14 residues in the CDR3. DNA for the CDR3: TGCGCCAGCAGCCATGTAACAGGGAACACTGAAGCTTTCTTT. It is translated as CASSHVTGNTEAFF.

Judged by abundance, this clone is medium-sized. The J gene is TRBJ1-5, the V gene TRBV27; D perhaps matches TRBD1 (6 bases). The CDR3 has 14 residues. V lost 7 bases to trimming and J lost 7 bases, with 17 bases between them. Germline V lookup: CDR1 MNHEY, CDR2 SMNVEV (reference sequence). CDR3 nucleotides: TGTGCCAGCACTTCCCACGCAGGGGACCAGCCCCAGCATTTT. Translated, it gives CASTSHAGDQPQHF.

CDR3 bases: TGTGCCAGCAGCAATGGACAGAACCACGAGCAGTACTTC. It yields the protein CASSNGQNHEQYF. This rearrangement joins TRBV11-2 to TRBJ2-7; a weak D match, TRBD1 (6 bases). Per the germline V gene, CDR1 is SGHAT and CDR2 is FQNNGV. This CDR3 contains 13 residues. The V end lost 5 bases, the J end lost 5 bases, and 13 bases lay between the germline ends.

The J gene is TRBJ2-2, the V gene TRBV2, with TRBD1 identical over 8 bases. The CDR3 length is 17 residues. V dropped 8 bases and J dropped 0; count of bases not matched to a gene: 11. Germline V gene data show CDR1 as SNHLY and CDR2 as FYNNEI. CDR3 DNA sequence: TGTGCCAGCGGGTTTTTAGAACAGGGGGCGAACACCGGGGAGCTGTTTTTT. Protein: CASGFLEQGANTGELFF.

This clone appeared once. The V call is TRBV7-8, the J call TRBJ2-7, with a tentative D call TRBD2 (5 bases). Deletions cut 0 bases from V and 7 bases from J, with 7 bases between. Germline V gene data show CDR1 as SGHVS and CDR2 as FQNEAQ. The CDR3 contains 12 residues. The CDR3 region is CASSLAPGEQYF. The CDR3 DNA reads as TGTGCCAGCAGCTTAGCGCCGGGGGAGCAGTACTTC. The complete variable domain, with remaining parts taken from reference TRBV7-8 and TRBJ2-7, reads GAGVSQSPRYKVAKRGQDVALRCDPISGHVSLFWYQQALGQGPEFLTYFQNEAQLDKSGLPSDRFFAERPEGSVSTLKIQRTQQEDSAVYLCASSLAPGEQYFGPGTRLTVT.

This clone was detected a few times. The chain is built from TRBV9 and TRBJ2-7, with 7 bases aligning to TRBD1. V shed 0 bases, J shed 2 bases, and the junction held 5 bases outside the gene matches. Germline assignment: CDR1 SGDLS and CDR2 YYNGEE. This CDR3 comprises 15 residues. This chain's CDR3 is CASSVAQGQPYEQYF. For the CDR3, the DNA is TGTGCCAGCAGCGTAGCCCAGGGACAGCCCTACGAGCAGTACTTC.

The V gene is TRBV11-3, the J gene TRBJ2-1, with a weak D call TRBD2 (6 bases). CDR1 is SGHNT, CDR2 YENEEA, per germline. This CDR3 is built from 15 residues. Trimming stripped 4 bases from V and 0 bases from J, with 10 bases between. Here the CDR3 reads CASSYSGPSYNEQFF. CDR3 nucleotides: TGTGCCAGCAGCTATAGCGGACCCTCCTACAATGAGCAGTTCTTC. Based on the CDR3 plus reference TRBV11-3 and TRBJ2-1, the full variable domain is EAGVVQSPRYKIIEKKQPVAFWCNPISGHNTLYWYLQNLGQGPELLIRYENEEAVDDSQLPKDRFSAERLKGVDSTLKIQPAELGDSAVYLCASSYSGPSYNEQFFGPGTRLTVL.

The chain employs TRBV5-6 and TRBJ2-7, with TRBD1 identical over 9 bases. Germline CDR1 SGHDT, CDR2 YYEEEE. CDR3 length: 14 amino acids. With 0 bases clipped from V and 3 bases from J, the junction kept 1 base outside the gene matches. CDR3 in DNA: TGTGCCAGCAGCTTGGGGGACAGGGTCTACGAGCAGTACTTC. Encoded protein: CASSLGDRVYEQYF. Full variable domain (outside the CDR3, taken from reference TRBV5-6 and TRBJ2-7): DAGVTQSPTHLIKTRGQQVTLRCSPKSGHDTVSWYQQALGQGPQFIFQYYEEEERQRGNFPDRFSGHQFPNYSSELNVNALLLGDSALYLCASSLGDRVYEQYFGPGTRLTVT.

The genes are TRBV5-1 and TRBJ2-7; 11 bases align to TRBD1. J lost 3 bases, V lost 5 bases, and 7 bases had no gene match. The CDR3 contains 15 residues. Germline CDR1 and CDR2: SGHRS and YFSETQ. The CDR3 protein is CASSPGTGGLYEQYF. The CDR3 region has the DNA TGCGCCAGCAGTCCCGGGACAGGGGGTCTCTACGAGCAGTACTTC.

The sample holds a few counts of this clone. This chain uses TRBV27 with TRBJ1-6, with D perhaps matching TRBD1 (6 bases). The germline V gene encodes CDR1 MNHEY and CDR2 SMNVEV (reference sequence). Trimming shortened V by 4 bases and J by 13 bases, and 14 bases separated the two germline ends. The CDR3 runs 13 residues. CDR3 loop: CASSSSGHRPLHF. As DNA, the CDR3 is TGTGCCAGCAGTTCGTCGGGACACCGGCCCCTCCACTTT.

This chain links TRBV27 with TRBJ2-7, with TRBD2 as a possible D gene (5 bases). The CDR3 spans 13 residues. Germline CDR1 MNHEY, CDR2 SMNVEV (reference sequence). With 4 bases removed from V and 2 bases from J, the gap between germline ends came to 9 bases. The CDR3 region is CASSYGVTYEQYF. CDR3 sequence (DNA): TGTGCCAGCAGTTACGGGGTGACCTACGAGCAGTACTTC.

The chain uses TRBV4-2 and TRBJ1-5; D may be TRBD1 (6 bases). CDR1 and CDR2 (germline): LGHNA, YNFKEQ. V was shortened by 3 bases and J by 2 bases, with 14 bases between the two germline ends. The CDR3 has 16 residues. For the CDR3, the DNA is TGTGCCAGCAGCCAGGTCACAGGGACCGGCAATCAGCCCCAGCATTTT. Translation: CASSQVTGTGNQPQHF.

The J gene is TRBJ2-7, the V gene TRBV4-2, with a possible D match to TRBD2 (6 bases). This CDR3 region has 15 residues. Germline loops: CDR1 LGHNA, CDR2 YNFKEQ. The V end lost 2 bases, the J end lost 2 bases, and 13 bases lay between the germline ends. The CDR3 DNA follows: TGTGCCAGCAGCCAAAGCCTAGCGCCTACCTACGAGCAGTACTTC. Amino acids: CASSQSLAPTYEQYF.

This clone was counted between two and nine times. The rearrangement uses TRBV6-1 and TRBJ1-5; 7 positions agree with TRBD1. The germline V gene has CDR1 MNHNS and CDR2 SASEGT. V lost 3 bases and J lost 3; bases outside the gene matches: 5. The CDR3 has 15 amino acids. The CDR3 loop reads CASSDGTAYNQPQHF. DNA for the CDR3: TGTGCCAGCAGTGACGGGACAGCTTACAATCAGCCCCAGCATTTT.

The sample holds one count of this clone. The rearrangement joins TRBV7-6 to TRBJ2-3; unclear D gene. Germline values: CDR1 SGHVS, CDR2 FNYEAQ. Trimming took 0 bases from V and 2 from J, leaving 6 bases between them. The CDR3 contains 14 residues. This chain's CDR3 is CASSLAELTDTQYF. The CDR3 DNA sequence: TGTGCCAGCAGCTTAGCGGAGCTCACAGATACGCAGTATTTT.

This clone was seen only once. This CDR3 reads CASSHPRENPLHF. CDR3 DNA sequence: TGTGCCAGCAGTCACCCGCGGGAGAACCCCCTCCACTTT. The chain couples TRBV27 to TRBJ1-6, with D hard to call. CDR1 is MNHEY, CDR2 SMNVEV, per germline (reference sequence). Trimming took off 5 bases at V and 13 bases at J, with 15 bases between the two ends. The CDR3 loop spans 13 amino acids.

CDR3: CASSTPLTGTGVTDTQYF. DNA of the CDR3: TGTGCCAGCAGCACCCCCTTGACCGGGACAGGGGTGACAGATACGCAGTATTTT. The chain uses TRBV9 and TRBJ2-3, with TRBD1 identical over 10 bases. The CDR3 length is 18 residues. Trimming took 4 bases from V and 3 from J; bases not matched to a gene: 14. Germline lookup yields CDR1 SGDLS and CDR2 YYNGEE.

The chain couples TRBV2 to TRBJ2-1; 8 positions match TRBD1. Trimming at V came to 6 bases and at J to 14 bases, leaving 18 bases not matched to a gene. CDR1 and CDR2 from the germline V gene are SNHLY and FYNNEI. CDR3 length equals 15 residues. The CDR3 DNA follows: TGTGCCAGCAGGGGAAACCCGGGACAGGAGGAAGAAAAGTTCTTC. Amino acid sequence: CASRGNPGQEEEKFF.

The chain uses TRBV28 and TRBJ1-2; D perhaps matches TRBD1 (6 bases). Germline V gene sequence: CDR1 MDHEN, CDR2 SYDVKM. The germline V and J ends were trimmed by 2 bases and 7 bases, with 17 bases remaining between them. This CDR3 is 15 amino acids long. Here the CDR3 DNA reads TGTGCCAGCAGTTTAATAGCAGGGGACCGGCGTGGCTACACCTTC. Its translation is CASSLIAGDRRGYTF.

This clone is medium-sized. The genes are TRBV6-1 and TRBJ1-2; D call uncertain. CDR3 size: 12 residues. Germline loops: CDR1 MNHNS, CDR2 SASEGT. Trimming took off 2 bases at V and 6 bases at J, with 7 bases between the two ends. The CDR3 loop reads CASSEYGDGYTF. The CDR3 DNA sequence: TGTGCCAGCAGTGAATACGGGGATGGCTACACCTTC.

This clone was found a few times. The rearrangement uses TRBV2 and TRBJ2-1, with 7 bases lining up with TRBD2. Germline V CDR1 and CDR2: SNHLY, FYNNEI. Trimming at V came to 6 bases and at J to 4 bases, leaving 12 bases not matched to a gene. The CDR3 is made up of 16 amino acids. The CDR3 nucleotides read TGTGCCAGCAGAGACTCTTCGGGGGGAAGATACAATGAGCAGTTCTTC. It specifies CASRDSSGGRYNEQFF. Full variable domain (outside the CDR3, taken from reference TRBV2 and TRBJ2-1): EPEVTQTPSHQVTQMGQEVILRCVPISNHLYFYWYRQILGQKVEFLVSFYNNEISEKSEIFDDQFSVERPDGSNFTLKIRSTKLEDSAMYFCASRDSSGGRYNEQFFGPGTRLTVL.